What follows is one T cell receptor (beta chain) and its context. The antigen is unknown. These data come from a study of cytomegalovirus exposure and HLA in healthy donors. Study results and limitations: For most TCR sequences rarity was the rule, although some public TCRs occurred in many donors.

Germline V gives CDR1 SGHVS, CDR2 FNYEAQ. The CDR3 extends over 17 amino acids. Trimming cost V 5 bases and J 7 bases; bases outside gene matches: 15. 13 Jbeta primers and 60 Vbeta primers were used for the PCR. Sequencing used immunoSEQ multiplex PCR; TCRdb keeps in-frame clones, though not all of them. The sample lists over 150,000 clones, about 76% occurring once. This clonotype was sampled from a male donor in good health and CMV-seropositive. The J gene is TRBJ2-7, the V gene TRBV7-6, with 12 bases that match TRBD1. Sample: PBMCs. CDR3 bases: TGTGCCAGCAGCCTAGGGGGGTGGGGACAGGGGGCGCCTGAGCAGTACTTC. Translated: CASSLGGWGQGAPEQYF.